The 4 T cell receptor beta chains in this list originate from one sample, sequenced in a study of T-cell memory formation after mild COVID-19. TCRdb fed the 5' RACE reads into MiXCR, producing one record per CDR3 protein. The sample holds 250,000 to 300,000 distinct CDR3 sequences; under 20% are singletons and the top ten take roughly 23%. Sequenced input: PBMCs or a T cell subset sorted from them (not recorded which). These receptor sequences come from a man younger than 30 who had mild COVID-19 (a few samples of this study predate the infection). Cell type and time point are not known.

This clonotype was picked up many times. The rearrangement links TRBV7-3 to TRBJ2-1; 8 bases are a match to TRBD2. Trimming cost V 0 bases and J 2 bases; bases outside gene matches: 3. Germline-derived CDR1 and CDR2 are SGHTA and FQGTGA. CDR3 length equals 16 residues. Here the CDR3 reads CASSLTSGAAYNEQFF. CDR3 DNA: TGTGCCAGCAGCTTAACTAGCGGGGCGGCCTACAATGAGCAGTTCTTC.

The chain combines TRBV20-1 with TRBJ2-7; D unresolved. From germline, CDR1 is DFQATT and CDR2 SNEGSKA (reference sequence). Deletions cut 2 bases from V and 6 bases from J, with 8 bases between. This CDR3 region has 11 residues. The CDR3 DNA reads TGCAGTGCTAGATATTGGGGCGAGCAGTACTTC. Its protein product is CSARYWGEQYF.

The chain employs TRBV20-1 and TRBJ1-4, with TRBD1 matching 9 bases. J gave up 8 bases and V 5 bases, and 9 bases lay outside the gene matches. Germline V CDR1 and CDR2: DFQATT, SNEGSKA (reference sequence). The CDR3 sequence is 14 residues long. CDR3 in amino acids: CSAHRQGVNEKLFF. CDR3 nucleotides: TGCAGTGCTCACCGACAGGGGGTAAACGAAAAACTGTTTTTT.

This clonotype was observed a handful of times. The V and J genes are TRBV6-5 and TRBJ2-5; a weak D match, TRBD1 (5 bases). Germline CDR1 is MNHEY and CDR2 is SVGAGI. The germline V and J ends were trimmed by 2 bases and 5 bases, with 15 bases remaining between them. The CDR3 runs 15 residues. CDR3 DNA sequence: TGTGCCAGCAGTTACGGTACAGGTTCGGGCGAGACCCAGTACTTC. Protein: CASSYGTGSGETQYF.